The 3 T cell receptor beta chains below all came from one sample that was sequenced in a study of regulatory and conventional T cells in RAG deficiency. Some clones are missing from TCRdb's copy, which holds only in-frame ones; the method was immunoSEQ multiplex PCR. The sample consists of about 30,000 clones, nearly 95% of them appearing once. Genomic DNA came from blood conventional CD4+ T cells gated CD25-low CD127-high. These data were likewise used in another study, on regulatory T cells. That source notes: The primer mix had 52 TRBV and 13 TRBJ primers.

Sequenced material: CD25- CD4+ T cells sorted from blood. All receptors come from a human donor in good health.

The V and J genes are TRBV5-6 and TRBJ2-1; D perhaps matches TRBD1 (6 bases). CDR1 and CDR2 (germline): SGHDT, YYEEEE. The CDR3 is 15 residues long. V lost 7 bases and J 4 bases, leaving 18 bases between the germline ends. The CDR3 DNA is TGTGCCAGCGGACGAAGGACAGTACTATACAATGAGCAGTTCTTC. As protein: CASGRRTVLYNEQFF.

The V and J genes are TRBV28 and TRBJ1-2; D is unresolved. There are 17 residues in the CDR3. Germline lookup yields CDR1 MDHEN and CDR2 SYDVKM. Trimming took off 2 bases at V and 4 bases at J, with 20 bases between the two ends. The CDR3 DNA reads TGTGCCAGCAGTTTACTTATTACTCGACTCCCGACCTATGGCTACACCTTC. Its protein is CASSLLITRLPTYGYTF.

This chain's CDR3 is CASSLGETRATYF. The DNA for the CDR3 is TGTGCCAGCAGCTTGGGGGAGACTAGAGCGACATACTTC. The chain couples TRBV5-6 to TRBJ2-4, with a tentative D call TRBD2 (6 bases). The CDR3 is 13 amino acids. In germline, CDR1 is SGHDT, CDR2 YYEEEE. With 0 bases removed from V and 16 bases from J, the gap between germline ends came to 17 bases.